Shown below are 27 T cell receptor beta chains from a single sample sequenced in a study of tumor and adjacent non-tumor tissue in lung cancer. The library came from three nested PCR rounds adapted from ARM-PCR protocols. TCRdb re-analysed the multiplex PCR reads in MiXCR, keeping a single row per CDR3 protein. The sample has about 86,000 distinct CDR3 sequences; roughly 77% are singletons. RNA was extracted from bulk tissue without any cell sorting. This non-tumor lung sample came from over 3 cm beyond the tumor edge. Sequenced material: distant non-tumor lung tissue. These receptor sequences come from a woman aged 50 to 60 with non-small cell lung cancer.

The gene calls are TRBV11-2 and TRBJ2-7; D is possibly TRBD1 (6 bases). Between the trimmed V and J ends, which lost 7 bases and 3 bases, there was a span of 16 bases. The CDR3 runs 14 residues. Germline V CDR1 and CDR2: SGHAT, FQNNGV. The CDR3 sequence is CASNLVRDNYEQYF. Here the CDR3 DNA reads TGTGCCAGCAACCTAGTTAGGGACAACTACGAGCAGTACTTC.

About this clonotype itself: The junction departs from the called germline gene at one end, perhaps through a read error. The CDR3 DNA follows: TGCGCCAGCAGCCAAGAGTATCAGTTGGGCTACGACCAGTACTTC. Protein product: CASSQEYQLGYDQYF. The rearrangement links TRBV4-1 to TRBJ2-7; D gene unclear. Germline V lookup: CDR1 MGHRA, CDR2 YSYEKL. The CDR3 contains 15 residues.

On this clonotype itself: The CDR3 end shows no conserved phenylalanine or tryptophan, and so a read error is likely. The limits of the CDR3 on the DNA are not certain, so only TCRdb's listed CDR3 is given. The V call is TRBV11-2, the J call TRBJ2-1; TRBD1, the D gene given by the table, was not confirmed from the DNA. The CDR3 has 16 residues if both end residues are counted. The germline V gene encodes CDR1 SGHAT and CDR2 FQNNGV. The CDR3 loop reads CASSLEPGQGFTQQFL.

The CDR3 loop is CNSSLVARENTEAFF. The CDR3 nucleotides are TGCAACAGCAGCTTGGTTGCCAGAGAGAACACTGAAGCTTTCTTT. The chain recombines TRBV5-1 with TRBJ1-1; D unclear. Germline V gene data show CDR1 as SGHRS and CDR2 as YFSETQ. CDR3 length equals 15 residues.

The chain combines TRBV30 with TRBJ2-3; D possibly uses TRBD1 or TRBD2 (5 bases each). Trimming took 7 bases from V and 3 from J, leaving 32 bases between them. This CDR3 is built from 19 residues. CDR1 is GTSNPN and CDR2 is SVGIG in the germline V gene (reference sequence). As DNA, the CDR3 is TGTGCCTCTCACCCCCTCCACGGGGCAGCGCGCCTGGGGACAGATACGCAGTATTTT. It encodes CASHPLHGAARLGTDTQYF.

With regard to this clonotype: The CDR3 carries no conserved terminal phenylalanine or tryptophan, so it likely arises from a read error. No DNA is shown, since the ends of the CDR3 on it are uncertain; the CDR3 is the one TCRdb lists. The chain has TRBV11-2 and TRBJ2-7; TRBD1, the table's D call, lacks a check against the DNA. The germline V gene has CDR1 SGHAT and CDR2 FQNNGV. The CDR3 contains 14 residues when both ends are counted. CDR3 sequence: CASSLVRDSYEQCS.

Of note for this clonotype: This clone may be a read error of a much larger clone one base away. V usage is TRBV10-3 and J usage is TRBJ1-2, with no clear D. CDR3 length equals 14 residues. Per germline, CDR1 ENHRY and CDR2 SYGVKD. CDR3 DNA: TGTGTCACCTACCAACTTTGGGGAAACTATGGCTACACCTTC. Translated, it gives CVTYQLWGNYGYTF.

V gene TRBV29-1 combines with J gene TRBJ1-2, with D maybe TRBD1 (5 bases). V was clipped by 8 bases and J by 11 bases, with 39 bases between them. The CDR3 is 18 residues long. Per germline, CDR1 SQVTM and CDR2 ANQGSEA. The CDR3 DNA follows: TGCAGCAGTGAGCCCCCCGCGGGAAAAGGGGAGAAAGGATGGGGTTACACCTTC. Protein sequence: CSSEPPAGKGEKGWGYTF.

About this clonotype itself: Sequence at one end of the junction differs from germline and may be a read error. The J gene is TRBJ2-5, the V gene TRBV29-1; D gene ambiguous. Germline CDR1 and CDR2: SQVTM and ANQGSEA. The CDR3 loop spans 16 amino acids. The CDR3 DNA sequence: TGCAGCGTTGAAGGAGGTGGAGTACCGCAAGAAGAGACACAGTACTTC. This sequence encodes CSVEGGGVPQEETQYF. Based on the CDR3 plus reference TRBV29-1 and TRBJ2-5, the full variable domain is SAVISQKPSRDICQRGTSLTIQCQVDSQVTMMFWYRQQPGQSLTLIATANQGSEATYESGFVIDKFPISRPNLTFSTLTVSNMSPEDSSIYLCSVEGGGVPQEETQYFGPGTRLLVL.

Note on this clonotype: A read error may account for a junction end that differs from germline. This CDR3 is CASNESFRAWEQYF. The CDR3 coding sequence is TGTGCCAGCAATGAGTCTTTCCGGGCCTGGGAGCAGTACTTC. V and J are TRBV10-1 and TRBJ2-7; D gene ambiguous. The CDR3 covers 14 residues. Germline V CDR1 and CDR2: WNHNN, SYGVQD (reference sequence).

With regard to this clonotype: An end of the junction does not agree with germline; a read error may underlie this. This chain links TRBV11-1 with TRBJ2-5, with no clear D. CDR3 length: 12 amino acids. Germline V gives CDR1 SGHAT, CDR2 FQDESV (reference sequence). CDR3 region: CAGSSTVHGQYF. For the CDR3, the DNA is TGTGCCGGCAGCTCGACGGTACACGGCCAGTACTTC.

Turning to this clonotype: Since no conserved phenylalanine or tryptophan closes the CDR3, a read error is the likely cause. The V and J genes are TRBV13 and TRBJ2-4; maybe TRBD1 (6 bases). This CDR3 comprises 17 residues. CDR1 PRHDT and CDR2 FYEKMQ come from the germline V gene (reference sequence). The CDR3 DNA sequence: TGTACAAGCAGCTTAGAAACAGGGCCGCTAGCCAAAAACATTCAGTACTTA. This sequence encodes CTSSLETGPLAKNIQYL.

The J gene is TRBJ2-1, the V gene TRBV28; a weak D match, TRBD2 (5 bases). This CDR3 contains 12 residues. Trimming shortened V by 10 bases and J by 5 bases, and 12 bases separated the two germline ends. CDR1 and CDR2 (germline): MDHEN, SYDVKM. CDR3 nucleotides: TGTGCCACTCAGGACTGTCACAATGAGCAGTTCTTC. Its protein is CATQDCHNEQFF.

This clonotype was detected a few times. The chain employs TRBV29-1 and TRBJ2-7, with D tentatively TRBD2 (7 bases). V lost 6 bases to trimming and J lost 4 bases, with 16 bases between them. Germline values: CDR1 SQVTM, CDR2 ANQGSEA. This CDR3 is 13 amino acids long. CDR3 residues: CSVSGRGAYEQYF. The DNA of the CDR3 is TGCAGCGTATCGGGACGGGGGGCGTACGAGCAGTACTTC.

This chain links TRBV6-6 with TRBJ1-4; no firm D call. V gave up 7 bases and J gave up 7 bases, with 16 bases separating them. The germline V gene encodes CDR1 MNHNY and CDR2 SVGAGI (reference sequence). CDR3 length: 14 residues. CDR3 DNA sequence: TGTGCCAGCAAAAATCAAGGGAAGGCTGAAAAACTGTTTTTT. The encoded protein is CASKNQGKAEKLFF.

Concerning this clonotype: A much larger clone sits a single nucleotide away, making a read error possible. The J gene is TRBJ2-1, the V gene TRBV7-3; no definite D call. Germline V lookup: CDR1 SGHTA, CDR2 FQGTGA. The CDR3 totals 14 residues. This chain's CDR3 is CARSLNGAFNEQFF. In DNA, the CDR3 is TGTGCCAGGAGCTTAAACGGTGCATTCAATGAGCAGTTCTTC. Full variable domain (rest looked up from reference TRBV7-3 and TRBJ2-1): GAGVSQTPSNKVTEKGKYVELRCDPISGHTALYWYRQSLGQGPEFLIYFQGTGAADDSGLPNDRFFAVRPEGSVSTLKIQRTERGDSAVYLCARSLNGAFNEQFFGPGTRLTVL.

This clonotype was picked up a small number of times. Since the CDR3 does not end with the conserved phenylalanine or tryptophan, this likely comes from a read error. The chain joins TRBV6-1 to TRBJ2-3; no clear D gene. The length of the CDR3 is 12 residues. Germline V gene data show CDR1 as MNHNS and CDR2 as SASEGT. This CDR3 is CASSEMGDTQYL. CDR3 coding DNA: TGCGCCAGCAGTGAAATGGGGGATACGCAGTATTTA.

This clonotype has only a few counts. A much bigger clone sits one base away, suggesting this may be a read error. The rearrangement links TRBV5-1 to TRBJ1-1; D is undetermined. The CDR3 runs to 14 residues. Germline V gene sequence: CDR1 SGHRS, CDR2 YFSETQ. CDR3 amino acids: CSSSLEAVNTEAFF. In DNA form, the CDR3 reads TGCTCCAGCAGCTTGGAGGCGGTGAACACTGAAGCTTTCTTT.

This clonotype was detected only a few times. A single base separates this from a much larger clone, so it may be a read error. The chain employs TRBV6-4 and TRBJ2-3; 9 bases are shared with TRBD2. This CDR3 comprises 16 residues. Germline V gives CDR1 MRHNA, CDR2 SNTAGT. In DNA form, the CDR3 reads TGTGTCAGCAGTGACAATAGCGGGAGTTTCGCAGATACGCAGTATTTT. Translation gives CVSSDNSGSFADTQYF.

On this clonotype itself: At one boundary the junction diverges from the germline segment, which might be a read error. This chain uses TRBV5-5 with TRBJ1-6; D perhaps matches TRBD1 (6 bases). Germline-derived CDR1 and CDR2 are SGHKS and YYEKEE (reference sequence). The CDR3 sequence is 16 residues long. CDR3 coding DNA: TGTGTCAGCAGCTTGGTAGGCAGGGGCTTTAATTCACCCCTCCACTTT. Its translation is CVSSLVGRGFNSPLHF.

As for this clonotype: The junction does not match germline at one end; this may be a read error. The chain links TRBV6-6 to TRBJ2-5; TRBD2 might be the D (5 bases). CDR1 and CDR2 (germline): MNHNY, SVGAGI (reference sequence). The CDR3 is 15 residues long. The CDR3 DNA reads TGTGCCAGCAGTCCCCAGGACCCAGTTGGGGAGACCCAGTATTTC. The encoded protein is CASSPQDPVGETQYF.

The rearrangement uses TRBV5-5 and TRBJ1-5; no definite D call. Deletions cut 0 bases from V and 9 bases from J, with 10 bases between. Per germline, CDR1 SGHKS and CDR2 YYEKEE (reference sequence). The CDR3 has 13 amino acids. The CDR3 nucleotides are TGTGCCAGCAGCTTGGACAGTCTATCGCCCCAGCATTTT. It translates to CASSLDSLSPQHF. The variable domain in full, with the rest retrieved from reference TRBV5-5 and TRBJ1-5, is DAGVTQSPTHLIKTRGQQVTLRCSPISGHKSVSWYQQVLGQGPQFIFQYYEKEERGRGNFPDRFSARQFPNYSSELNVNALLLGDSALYLCASSLDSLSPQHFGDGTRLSIL.

About this clonotype: A much larger clone is a single base away; this may be a read error. The J gene is TRBJ2-3, the V gene TRBV6-4, with unresolved D. Germline V gives CDR1 MRHNA, CDR2 SNTAGT. CDR3 size: 18 residues. The CDR3 is CASSEDRGSSPHTDRQYF. Written as DNA, the CDR3 is TGTGCCAGCAGTGAGGATCGCGGTTCCTCACCACACACAGATAGGCAGTATTTT.

The chain uses TRBV20-1 and TRBJ2-1; D may be TRBD2 (6 bases). Germline CDR1 reads DFQATT; CDR2 reads SNEGSKA (reference sequence). The CDR3 runs 17 residues. CDR3 nucleotide sequence: TGCAGATCTAGACCCACCCCTAGCGCGACCCCCTACAATGAGCAGTTCTTC. Its protein product is CRSRPTPSATPYNEQFF.

As for this clonotype: A much larger clone differs by one base, so this may be a read error. V gene TRBV24-1 combines with J gene TRBJ2-1; 9 positions agree with TRBD1. This CDR3 region has 15 residues. With V trimmed by 3 bases and J by 8 bases, 7 bases remained unmatched. Germline V gene sequence: CDR1 KGHDR, CDR2 SFDVKD. The chain's CDR3 is CATSDITGGKYEQFF. Here the CDR3 DNA reads TGTGCCACCAGTGATATAACAGGGGGCAAGTATGAGCAGTTCTTC.

This clonotype was recorded at least ten times. The final CDR3 position lacks the conserved phenylalanine or tryptophan, pointing to a likely read error. The rearrangement joins TRBV7-8 to TRBJ1-1, with 8 bases matching TRBD1. The CDR3 has 14 residues. Germline CDR1 and CDR2: SGHVS and FQNEAQ. V shed 3 bases and J 5 bases; nucleotides not matched to a gene: 5. The CDR3, as DNA: TGTGCCAGCAGCTTGGGCAGGGGGCTGACTGAAGCTTTCCTT. Translated, it gives CASSLGRGLTEAFL.

On this clonotype itself: Mismatch with germline at one junction end may stem from a read error. The chain carries TRBV5-6 and TRBJ1-1, with D perhaps matching TRBD1 (5 bases). Germline V gene sequence: CDR1 SGHDT, CDR2 YYEEEE. This CDR3 spans 14 amino acids. For the CDR3, the DNA is TGTGCCAGCAACTTGGGACGGCCGAACATTGAAGCTTTCTTT. This gives the protein CASNLGRPNIEAFF.